The sequence of this TCR beta chain was determined in a study of identifying expanded T cells in peripheral blood. Study-wide results and caveats: Across healthy donors, higher total template counts meant significantly greater approximately two-week count variance. Technical replicates showed about 1.1 changed clones; approximately 2 weeks 15 to 20; four weeks 19.

This CDR3 has 18 amino acids. CDR1 is SGHTS and CDR2 is YDEGEE in the germline V gene. The J segment lost 3 bases and the V segment lost 4 bases, leaving 11 bases of the junction unmatched. Only in-frame clones appear in the TCRdb table, and some are missing; sequencing was by immunoSEQ multiplex PCR. The sample holds 45,000 to 65,000 clones, roughly 82% seen once. Comments on this clone: Its antigen is unidentified.

This sequence originates from a person aged 18 to 75 in good health. Material for sequencing was blood. This chain links TRBV5-8 with TRBJ2-7; 15 nucleotides align to TRBD2. CDR3: CASSDGTSGRHPFYEQYF. The CDR3 nucleotides read TGTGCCAGCAGCGACGGGACTAGCGGGAGGCACCCCTTCTACGAGCAGTACTTC.